Presented here are 5 T cell receptor beta chains from one specimen sequenced in a study of T-cell memory formation after mild COVID-19. TCRdb used MiXCR to reprocess the 5' RACE reads, holding one entry per CDR3 protein. The sample lists around 200,000 distinct CDR3 sequences; roughly 10% were seen once. Specimen: PBMCs or a T cell subset sorted from them (not recorded which). The source is a man between 18 and 29 years old who had mild COVID-19 (a few samples of this study predate the infection). Cell type and time point are not known.

This chain connects TRBV27 to TRBJ2-4; D is perhaps TRBD2 (5 bases). The CDR3 consists of 14 residues. Germline V gene data show CDR1 as MNHEY and CDR2 as SMNVEV (reference sequence). The V gene lost 5 bases and the J gene lost 5 bases, with 13 bases spanning the gap. The CDR3 DNA reads TGTGCCAGCAGTCTGAGGGAAGGTGAAAACATTCAGTACTTC. This gives the protein CASSLREGENIQYF.

This clonotype was detected a few times. The chain uses TRBV7-2 and TRBJ1-1, with 7 nucleotides matching TRBD1. The CDR3 has 14 residues. Germline CDR1 and CDR2: SGHTA and FQGNSA. V gave up 2 bases and J gave up 6 bases; unmatched junction bases: 6. The CDR3 coding sequence is TGTGCCAGCAGCTTACTGGACAGGACCTCTGAAGCTTTCTTT. Translating it yields CASSLLDRTSEAFF. Variable domain in full (rest from reference TRBV7-2 and TRBJ1-1): GAGVSQSPSNKVTEKGKDVELRCDPISGHTALYWYRQSLGQGLEFLIYFQGNSAPDKSGLPSDRFSAERTGGSVSTLTIQRTQQEDSAVYLCASSLLDRTSEAFFGQGTRLTVV.

A few counts support this clonotype. The DNA for the CDR3 is TGCGCCAGCAGCCCCCAGGTTGGGGCGGGTGAGACCCAGTACTTC. Protein sequence: CASSPQVGAGETQYF. The V and J genes are TRBV4-3 and TRBJ2-5; perhaps D is TRBD1 or TRBD2 (5 bases each). Germline V gene data show CDR1 as LGHNA and CDR2 as YSLEER. Trimming pared 4 bases from V and 5 bases from J, leaving 17 bases between. This CDR3 is 15 amino acids long.

J is TRBJ1-2 and V is TRBV9; no firm D call. CDR3 size: 15 residues. CDR1 is SGDLS, CDR2 YYNGEE, per germline. Trimming cost V 4 bases and J 2 bases, with 15 bases left between them. CDR3: CASSPQEGRNYGYTF. The CDR3 bases are TGTGCCAGCAGCCCCCAGGAGGGCAGGAACTATGGCTACACCTTC.

V and J are TRBV5-5 and TRBJ1-5, with D unclear. Between the trimmed V and J ends, which lost 4 bases and 1 base, there was a span of 12 bases. This CDR3 is 15 amino acids long. Germline V gene lookup returns CDR1 SGHKS and CDR2 YYEKEE (reference sequence). CDR3 region: CASSQTPVSNQPQHF. CDR3 sequence (DNA): TGTGCCAGCAGCCAAACTCCTGTGAGCAATCAGCCCCAGCATTTT.